The 10 T cell receptor beta chains presented below share a single source sample, sequenced in a study of cytotoxic CD8 clonotypes in ibrutinib-treated CLL (TCRdb year 2021). Library preparation used the immunoSEQ multiplex PCR assay. TCRdb took this table from immuneACCESS and kept in-frame rearrangements with V and J called. Such tables lack part of the clones; where checked against another copy, unresolved V genes explain under half of the gap, and the rest is unexplained. This sample holds about 200,000 clones; roughly 77% were observed only once. The leading ten clones occupy about 6.4% of the sample. Sample time point, as interpreted from the label and publication: about a year on ibrutinib. The sequencing used PBMCs, collected after 12 months of ibrutinib treatment. Receptor source: a human donor with chronic lymphocytic leukemia.

The chain couples TRBV28 to TRBJ2-1; 16 nucleotides line up with TRBD2. CDR3 size: 16 residues. Germline lookup yields CDR1 MDHEN and CDR2 SYDVKM. V was pared by 3 bases and J by 9 bases, with 5 bases of the junction left unmatched. CDR3 in amino acids: CASSLPGLAGGGEQFF. Written as DNA, the CDR3 is TGTGCCAGCAGTTTGCCGGGACTAGCGGGAGGGGGTGAGCAGTTCTTC. The whole variable domain, remainder taken from reference TRBV28 and TRBJ2-1, is DVKVTQSSRYLVKRTGEKVFLECVQDMDHENMFWYRQDPGLGLRLIYFSYDVKMKEKGDIPEGYSVSREKKERFSLILESASTNQTSMYLCASSLPGLAGGGEQFFGPGTRLTVL.

The CDR3 loop is CASSPGVRATQYF. The CDR3 DNA reads as TGTGCCAGCAGCCCGGGGGTGCGCGCGACCCAGTACTTC. V gene TRBV7-3 combines with J gene TRBJ2-5, with D perhaps TRBD2 (6 bases). This CDR3 spans 13 amino acids. The V end was cut by 5 bases, the J end by 7 bases, with 14 bases between. Germline V gene lookup returns CDR1 SGHTA and CDR2 FQGTGA. Full variable domain (remainder filled in from reference TRBV7-3 and TRBJ2-5): GAGVSQTPSNKVTEKGKYVELRCDPISGHTALYWYRQSLGQGPEFLIYFQGTGAADDSGLPNDRFFAVRPEGSVSTLKIQRTERGDSAVYLCASSPGVRATQYFGPGTRLLVL.

The V and J genes are TRBV15 and TRBJ1-5; TRBD1 aligns across 7 bases. Trimming cost V 0 bases and J 6 bases; bases outside gene matches: 5. Germline CDR1 reads LNHNV; CDR2 reads YYDKDF (reference sequence). The CDR3 consists of 15 residues. CDR3 in DNA: TGTGCCACCAGCAGAGAGACAGGGCTAGGTCAGCCCCAGCATTTT. Translating it yields CATSRETGLGQPQHF.

The chain links TRBV29-1 to TRBJ1-4; no clear D gene. Trimming removed 7 bases from V and 12 bases from J, with 15 bases in between. In germline, CDR1 is SQVTM, CDR2 ANQGSEA. The CDR3 spans 11 residues. This CDR3 is CSASSRGELFF. The CDR3 DNA follows: TGCAGCGCCTCGTCCCGCGGGGAACTGTTTTTT.

The CDR3 nucleotides are TGTGCCAGTGCGGACCGGGATAGCAATCAGCCCCAGCATTTT. Translating it yields CASADRDSNQPQHF. The genes are TRBV27 and TRBJ1-5; unclear D gene. Germline V gene lookup returns CDR1 MNHEY and CDR2 SMNVEV (reference sequence). V lost 9 bases, J lost 0 bases, and 12 bases lay in between. The CDR3 length is 14 residues.

The chain couples TRBV9 to TRBJ1-2; D may be TRBD1 (6 bases). V lost 2 bases, J lost 3 bases, and 20 bases lay in between. This CDR3 is 17 amino acids long. CDR1 is SGDLS and CDR2 is YYNGEE in the germline V gene. Here the CDR3 reads CASSVGRGDGSYYGYTF. CDR3 nucleotide sequence: TGTGCCAGCAGCGTCGGGAGGGGGGACGGGTCCTACTATGGCTACACCTTC.

V usage is TRBV4-3 and J usage is TRBJ2-7, with 14 bases identical to TRBD2. Germline V lookup: CDR1 LGHNA, CDR2 YSLEER. CDR3 length equals 17 residues. V lost 4 bases to trimming and J lost 6 bases; unmatched junction nucleotides: 11. The CDR3 sequence is CASSRGPGLAGVGEQYF. The CDR3 region has the DNA TGCGCCAGCAGCCGGGGGCCGGGACTAGCGGGAGTCGGCGAGCAGTACTTC.

The chain carries TRBV7-2 and TRBJ2-5, with 9 nucleotides matching TRBD2. V lost 6 bases to trimming and J lost 4 bases; unmatched junction nucleotides: 9. Germline-derived CDR1 and CDR2 are SGHTA and FQGNSA. The CDR3 has 15 residues. CDR3 amino acids: CASSFSGRLSETQYF. In nucleotides, the CDR3 is TGTGCCAGCAGTTTTAGCGGGAGACTGTCAGAGACCCAGTACTTC.

J is TRBJ2-2 and V is TRBV11-2, with D possibly TRBD1 on 6 matching bases. Deletions cut 5 bases from V and 4 bases from J, with 17 bases between. Germline assignment: CDR1 SGHAT and CDR2 FQNNGV. The CDR3 is made up of 16 amino acids. CDR3 bases: TGTGCCAGCAGCCGTGGGCGACAGGCCAGCACCGGGGAGCTGTTTTTT. This encodes CASSRGRQASTGELFF.

This clone was detected only a few times. The genes are TRBV10-3 and TRBJ2-1; D is undetermined. CDR3 length equals 14 residues. Germline loops: CDR1 ENHRY, CDR2 SYGVKD. Trimming removed 8 bases at V and 1 base at J, with 12 bases between. CDR3 residues: CAISSGGSYNEQFF. The CDR3 DNA follows: TGTGCCATCTCGTCGGGTGGGTCCTACAATGAGCAGTTCTTC.